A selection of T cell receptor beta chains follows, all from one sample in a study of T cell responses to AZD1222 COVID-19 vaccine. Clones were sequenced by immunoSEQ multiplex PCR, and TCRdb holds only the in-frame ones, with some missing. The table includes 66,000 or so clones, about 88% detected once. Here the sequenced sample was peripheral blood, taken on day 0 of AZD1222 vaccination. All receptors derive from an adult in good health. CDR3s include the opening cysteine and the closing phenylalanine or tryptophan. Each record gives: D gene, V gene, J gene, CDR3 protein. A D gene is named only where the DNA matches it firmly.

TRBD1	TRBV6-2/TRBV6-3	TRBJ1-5	CASSLSGQGGNQPQHF
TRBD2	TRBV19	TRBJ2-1	CASSNPGLAGEQFF
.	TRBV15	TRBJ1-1	CATSRDRGGYTEAFF
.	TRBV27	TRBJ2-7	CASRSWDGAYEQYF
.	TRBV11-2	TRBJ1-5	CASSLAGYSNQPQHF
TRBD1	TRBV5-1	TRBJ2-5	CASSLGQGTGETQYF
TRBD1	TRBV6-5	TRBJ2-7	CASTPRTGAYEQYF
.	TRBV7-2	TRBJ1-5	CASSLGVNQPQHF
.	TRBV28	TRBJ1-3	CASSARGSPSGNTIYF
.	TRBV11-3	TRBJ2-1	CASSLGAFGTLVDEQFF
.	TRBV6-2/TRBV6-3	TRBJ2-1	CASSSLPRLFF
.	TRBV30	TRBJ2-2	CAWSLMGPNTGELFF
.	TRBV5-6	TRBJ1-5	CASSWGPDTNQPQHF
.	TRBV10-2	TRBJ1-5	CASSDQRTVYNQPQHF
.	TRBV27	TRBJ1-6	CASSFGQGRSPLHF
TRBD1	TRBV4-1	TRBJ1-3	CASSQGGQLGNTIYF
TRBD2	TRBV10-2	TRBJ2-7	CASLTSGGPYEQYF
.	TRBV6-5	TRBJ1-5	CASEDGDQPQHF
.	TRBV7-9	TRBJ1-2	CASSSAQGGWGYTF
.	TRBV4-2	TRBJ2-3	CASSQAILGTPDTQYF
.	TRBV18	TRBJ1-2	CASSPEENYGYTF
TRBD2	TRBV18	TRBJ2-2	CASSPRILAGGSNTGELFF
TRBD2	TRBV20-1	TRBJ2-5	CSAGGVGTQYF
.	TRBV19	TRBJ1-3	CASSNPGGSGNTIYF
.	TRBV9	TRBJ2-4	CASSVALSVSGAKNIQYF
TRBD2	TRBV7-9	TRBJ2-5	CASSLAIAGDVETQYF
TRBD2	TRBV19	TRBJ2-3	CASSQLAGVTDTQYF
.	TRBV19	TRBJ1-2	CASSSETIRRYGYTF
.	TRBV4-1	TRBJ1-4	CASSRDGVQANEKLFF
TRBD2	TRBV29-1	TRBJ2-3	CSTWTSGITDTQYF
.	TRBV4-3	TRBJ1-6	CASSQDLGRGPTEVHF
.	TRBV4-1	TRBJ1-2	CASSQASGGGYTF
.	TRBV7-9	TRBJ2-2	CASSFTGVRTGELFF
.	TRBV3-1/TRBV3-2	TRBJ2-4	CASSPFPDLGENIQYF
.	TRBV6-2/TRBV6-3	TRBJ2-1	CASSYFGGHSYNEQFF
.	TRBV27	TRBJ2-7	CASSLSFGFPYEQYF
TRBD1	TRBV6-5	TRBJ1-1	CASSHRGTTEAFF
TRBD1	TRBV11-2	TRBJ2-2	CASSFGTGDTGELFF
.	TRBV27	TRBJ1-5	CASSLWGNSNQPQHF
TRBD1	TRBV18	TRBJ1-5	CASSAGQGGNQPQHF
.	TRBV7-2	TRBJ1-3	CASSRPGGSGNTIYF
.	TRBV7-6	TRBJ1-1	CASSLARQLNTEAFF